This record concerns one TCR beta chain sequence. Its antigen is not known. The data belong to a study of cytomegalovirus exposure and HLA in healthy donors. Notes on the study in general: Certain sequence variants were highly shared and formed a cluster, and this cluster was likely a sequencing artifact.

CDR1 and CDR2 (germline): LNHDA, SQIVND (reference sequence). V was pared by 4 bases and J by 2 bases, with 4 bases of the junction left unmatched. The CDR3 spans 15 residues. The PCR employed 60 Vbeta primers together with 13 Jbeta primers. Method: immunoSEQ multiplex PCR; TCRdb's copy keeps in-frame clones and lacks some. Among 170,000 or so clones listed, about 80% were seen once. The chain combines TRBV19 with TRBJ1-3; 8 bases fit TRBD1. The sequenced sample consisted of PBMCs. The sequence came from a boy between 5 and 17 years old in good health and CMV-seronegative. CDR3 protein: CASSTGQGTGNTIYF. CDR3 nucleotides: TGTGCCAGTAGTACCGGACAGGGCACTGGAAACACCATATATTTT. Using reference TRBV19 and TRBJ1-3 for the parts outside the CDR3, the full variable domain is DGGITQSPKYLFRKEGQNVTLSCEQNLNHDAMYWYRQDPGQGLRLIYYSQIVNDFQKGDIAEGYSVSREKKESFPLTVTSAQKNPTAFYLCASSTGQGTGNTIYFGEGSWLTVV.